The 7 T cell receptor beta chains listed next were all sequenced from one sample in a study of T cell responses to AZD1222 COVID-19 vaccine. Assay: immunoSEQ multiplex PCR; the TCRdb copy retains only in-frame clones and omits some. The sample carries 150,000 to 200,000 clones, about 90% recorded once. Sequenced here: peripheral blood, sampled 28 days after the second AZD1222 dose. The receptors come from an adult who received the AZD1222 COVID-19 vaccine.

Concerning this clone: This CDR3 is also generated by other DNA sequences in the sample. The V gene is TRBV9, the J gene TRBJ1-2, with TRBD1 matching over 7 bases. Germline V gene sequence: CDR1 SGDLS, CDR2 YYNGEE. The V segment lost 2 bases and the J segment 3 bases; nucleotides outside the gene matches: 1. The length of the CDR3 is 13 residues. CDR3 nucleotide sequence: TGTGCCAGCAGCGTCGGGACAGACTATGGCTACACCTTC. This encodes CASSVGTDYGYTF.

The V gene is TRBV9, the J gene TRBJ1-1; possibly TRBD1 for D (5 bases). Germline CDR1 is SGDLS and CDR2 is YYNGEE. This CDR3 spans 14 amino acids. The V gene lost 3 bases and the J gene lost 4 bases, with 13 bases spanning the gap. This chain's CDR3 is CASSAGRQGTEAFF. In DNA form, the CDR3 reads TGTGCCAGCAGCGCGGGGCGTCAGGGCACTGAAGCTTTCTTT.

There are a few counts of this clone. This chain's CDR3 is CASKVETATYEQYF. CDR3 sequence (DNA): TGTGCCAGCAAAGTCGAGACAGCGACCTACGAGCAGTACTTC. This rearrangement joins TRBV6-5 to TRBJ2-7; TRBD1 is a possible D gene (5 bases). The CDR3 consists of 14 residues. CDR1 and CDR2 (germline): MNHEY, SVGAGI. Trimming removed 7 bases from V and 2 bases from J, with 15 bases in between.

The chain recombines TRBV11-2 with TRBJ2-5, with D unresolved. Per germline, CDR1 SGHAT and CDR2 FQNNGV. CDR3 length equals 12 residues. V lost 2 bases and J 4 bases, leaving 5 bases between the germline ends. CDR3 DNA sequence: TGTGCCAGCAGCTTAAAGGGAGAGACCCAGTACTTC. It codes for CASSLKGETQYF.

The gene calls are TRBV7-9 and TRBJ1-4, with unresolved D. The ends were cut back, 4 bases at V and 12 bases at J, with 15 bases in the middle. CDR1 and CDR2 (germline): SEHNR, FQNEAQ (reference sequence). This CDR3 has 13 amino acids. CDR3 region: CASSSPTTFQLFF. DNA for the CDR3: TGTGCCAGCAGCTCCCCCACTACGTTTCAACTGTTTTTT. Supplemented by reference TRBV7-9 and TRBJ1-4, the full variable domain reads DTGVSQNPRHKITKRGQNVTFRCDPISEHNRLYWYRQTLGQGPEFLTYFQNEAQLEKSRLLSDRFSAERPKGSFSTLEIQRTEQGDSAMYLCASSSPTTFQLFFGSGTQLSVL.

The chain employs TRBV2 and TRBJ1-2, with D perhaps matching TRBD1 (5 bases). CDR3 length: 14 amino acids. Between the trimmed V and J ends, which lost 5 bases and 2 bases, there was a span of 12 bases. In germline, CDR1 is SNHLY, CDR2 FYNNEI. CDR3 nucleotide sequence: TGTGCCAGCAGTCCCCCTGGGGGGAACTATGGCTACACCTTC. Encoded protein: CASSPPGGNYGYTF. The complete variable domain, with remaining parts taken from reference TRBV2 and TRBJ1-2, reads EPEVTQTPSHQVTQMGQEVILRCVPISNHLYFYWYRQILGQKVEFLVSFYNNEISEKSEIFDDQFSVERPDGSNFTLKIRSTKLEDSAMYFCASSPPGGNYGYTFGSGTRLTVV.

Here the CDR3 reads CATKIQSGADTQYF. In nucleotides, the CDR3 is TGTGCCACCAAGATACAGTCCGGGGCAGATACGCAGTATTTT. This chain uses TRBV19 with TRBJ2-3, with D maybe TRBD2 (5 bases). CDR1 is LNHDA and CDR2 is SQIVND in the germline V gene (reference sequence). Trimming shortened V by 10 bases and J by 4 bases, and 18 bases separated the two germline ends. The length of the CDR3 is 14 residues.